The 32 T cell receptor beta chains below come from one sample, sequenced in a study of blood T cell repertoires in COVID-19. Measured with immunoSEQ multiplex PCR; TCRdb has only the in-frame clones, and not every one. The sample lists hundreds of thousands of clones, around nine tenths occurring once. The sample consisted of PBMCs or T cells enriched from blood (not recorded which). Receptors originate from a woman aged 25 to 45 with acute COVID-19.

This chain connects TRBV10-1 to TRBJ2-5; D is perhaps TRBD2 (5 bases). The V end lost 8 bases, the J end lost 0 bases, and 7 bases lay between the germline ends. The CDR3 spans 12 residues. Germline CDR1 and CDR2: WNHNN and SYGVQD (reference sequence). The DNA of the CDR3 is TGCGCCAGCTCCGGGAACCAAGAGACCCAGTACTTC. Protein: CASSGNQETQYF.

This chain links TRBV9 with TRBJ2-2, with 7 bases that match TRBD1. After removal of 0 bases from V and 5 bases from J, the junction contained 1 base not matched to a gene. The CDR3 is 14 residues long. From germline, CDR1 is SGDLS and CDR2 YYNGEE. CDR3 in amino acids: CASSVEGATGELFF. CDR3 in DNA: TGTGCCAGCAGCGTAGAGGGGGCTACCGGGGAGCTGTTTTTT.

The CDR3 loop reads CASSSRVAKNTGELFF. The CDR3 bases are TGTGCCAGCAGCTCCCGGGTTGCCAAAAACACCGGGGAGCTGTTTTTT. The rearrangement links TRBV7-3 to TRBJ2-2; D uncertain. This CDR3 region has 16 residues. The V and J ends lost 4 bases and 2 bases respectively, with 14 bases between them. CDR1 is SGHTA and CDR2 is FQGTGA in the germline V gene.

The V gene is TRBV28, the J gene TRBJ1-2, with 8 bases identical to TRBD1. The V and J ends lost 6 bases and 5 bases, in that order; junction bases with no gene match: 2. The germline CDR1 and CDR2 sequences are MDHEN and SYDVKM. The CDR3 has 12 amino acids. The CDR3 region is CASSGTGYGYTF. DNA for the CDR3: TGTGCCAGCAGCGGGACAGGTTATGGCTACACCTTC.

In DNA, the CDR3 is TGTGCCAGCACTCTGGACAGGGGAAATCAGCCCCAGCATTTT. Encoded protein: CASTLDRGNQPQHF. The chain couples TRBV2 to TRBJ1-5; 9 bases are shared with TRBD1. From germline, CDR1 is SNHLY and CDR2 FYNNEI. There are 14 residues in the CDR3. Trimming cost V 7 bases and J 4 bases; bases outside gene matches: 5.

The V gene is TRBV9, the J gene TRBJ1-2, with D tentatively TRBD1 (5 bases). Trimming left V 4 bases short and J 1 base short, with 17 bases between. Germline assignment: CDR1 SGDLS and CDR2 YYNGEE. CDR3 size: 16 residues. The CDR3 coding sequence is TGTGCCAGCAGCCCCCGTGGGGGGGTCTTTAACTATGGCTACACCTTC. Its protein is CASSPRGGVFNYGYTF. Full variable domain (rest looked up from reference TRBV9 and TRBJ1-2): DSGVTQTPKHLITATGQRVTLRCSPRSGDLSVYWYQQSLDQGLQFLIQYYNGEERAKGNILERFSAQQFPDLHSELNLSSLELGDSALYFCASSPRGGVFNYGYTFGSGTRLTVV.

The rearrangement uses TRBV7-3 and TRBJ2-1; 9 nucleotides match TRBD2. CDR1 is SGHTA and CDR2 is FQGTGA in the germline V gene. Trimming at V came to 4 bases and at J to 6 bases, leaving 13 bases not matched to a gene. The CDR3 runs to 17 residues. This CDR3 is CASSSGFGSGGVNEQFF. CDR3 bases: TGTGCCAGCAGCTCAGGCTTTGGTAGCGGGGGTGTCAATGAGCAGTTCTTC. Variable domain in full (rest from reference TRBV7-3 and TRBJ2-1): GAGVSQTPSNKVTEKGKYVELRCDPISGHTALYWYRQSLGQGPEFLIYFQGTGAADDSGLPNDRFFAVRPEGSVSTLKIQRTERGDSAVYLCASSSGFGSGGVNEQFFGPGTRLTVL.

The chain links TRBV14 to TRBJ2-2; 9 bases agree with TRBD2. The CDR3 is 14 amino acids. Losses at the gene ends were 4 bases for V and 5 bases for J; bases not matched to a gene: 2. The germline CDR1 and CDR2 sequences are SGHDN and FVKESK. CDR3 DNA: TGTGCCAGCAGCCTTCTAGCGGGGACCGGGGAGCTGTTTTTT. Amino acids: CASSLLAGTGELFF.

The chain employs TRBV6-5 and TRBJ1-1; 8 bases are shared with TRBD1. V lost 6 bases and J lost 5; bases outside the gene matches: 8. The germline CDR1 and CDR2 sequences are MNHEY and SVGAGI. The CDR3 spans 14 residues. CDR3 sequence (DNA): TGTGCCAGCAGGCAGGGGGCGGCGGGAACTGAAGCTTTCTTT. Its protein is CASRQGAAGTEAFF.

The genes are TRBV18 and TRBJ1-1, with TRBD1 matching 7 bases. This CDR3 has 16 amino acids. V trimming: 6 bases; J trimming: 0 bases; junction bases outside the gene matches: 10. Germline V CDR1 and CDR2: KGHSH, LQKENI. DNA of the CDR3: TGTGCCAGCTCCCTAAATGGAGGACAGGTGAACACTGAAGCTTTCTTT. It codes for CASSLNGGQVNTEAFF.

The chain employs TRBV2 and TRBJ1-3; D not resolved. The germline V gene encodes CDR1 SNHLY and CDR2 FYNNEI. The germline V and J ends were trimmed by 3 bases and 7 bases, with 7 bases remaining between them. This CDR3 has 12 residues. The CDR3 coding sequence is TGTGCCAGCAGTGATGCGGGGAACACCATATATTTT. Translating gives CASSDAGNTIYF. Filled out from reference TRBV2 and TRBJ1-3, the complete variable domain reads EPEVTQTPSHQVTQMGQEVILRCVPISNHLYFYWYRQILGQKVEFLVSFYNNEISEKSEIFDDQFSVERPDGSNFTLKIRSTKLEDSAMYFCASSDAGNTIYFGEGSWLTVV.

The chain couples TRBV3-1 (or the pseudogene TRBV3-2) to TRBJ2-7; TRBD2 is a possible D gene (5 bases). Per the germline V gene, CDR1 is LGHDT and CDR2 is YNNKEL (reference sequence). Trimming took off 0 bases at V and 2 bases at J, with 11 bases between the two ends. The CDR3 loop spans 15 amino acids. The CDR3 sequence: CASSQEEKRTYEQYF. The CDR3 bases are TGTGCCAGCAGCCAAGAAGAAAAGCGGACCTACGAGCAGTACTTC.

The chain has TRBV3-1 (or the pseudogene TRBV3-2) and TRBJ1-2; possibly TRBD1 for D (6 bases). Trimming removed 1 base from V and 4 bases from J, with 7 bases in between. CDR3 size: 13 residues. Looked up from germline, CDR1 is LGHDT and CDR2 is YNNKEL (reference sequence). CDR3 region: CASSQGTVYGYTF. DNA for the CDR3: TGTGCCAGCAGCCAAGGGACAGTCTATGGCTACACCTTC.

The chain joins TRBV6-5 to TRBJ1-6; 8 bases are a match to TRBD1. This CDR3 contains 15 residues. The germline gives CDR1 MNHEY, CDR2 SVGAGI. V trimming: 4 bases; J trimming: 7 bases; junction bases outside the gene matches: 6. The CDR3 region has the DNA TGTGCCAGCAGTTCCGGACAGGGCGGGAATTCACCCCTCCACTTT. Translating gives CASSSGQGGNSPLHF.

This chain links TRBV29-1 with TRBJ1-4; 9 bases line up with TRBD1. The CDR3 runs to 13 residues. Germline CDR1 is SQVTM and CDR2 is ANQGSEA. V lost 7 bases to trimming and J lost 8 bases; unmatched junction nucleotides: 8. CDR3 loop: CSAIQGAREKLFF. The CDR3 region has the DNA TGCAGCGCCATACAGGGGGCAAGGGAAAAACTGTTTTTT.

The V and J genes are TRBV5-1 and TRBJ1-1; D is possibly TRBD1 (6 bases). CDR1 is SGHRS, CDR2 YFSETQ, per germline. This CDR3 spans 12 amino acids. V lost 4 bases and J lost 5, with 9 bases in between. CDR3 DNA sequence: TGCGCCAGCAGCCCAGGGGTAACTGAAGCTTTCTTT. Amino acid sequence: CASSPGVTEAFF.

This clone was found once. This chain uses TRBV6-5 with TRBJ2-7; 10 nucleotides agree with TRBD1. Losses at the gene ends were 6 bases for V and 6 bases for J; bases not matched to a gene: 5. CDR3 length: 13 residues. The germline gives CDR1 MNHEY, CDR2 SVGAGI. The CDR3, as DNA: TGTGCCAGCAGGAGGGACAGGGGCGGCGAGCAGTACTTC. Protein sequence: CASRRDRGGEQYF.

This clone showed up just a few times. The chain employs TRBV4-3 and TRBJ2-4; weak D call: TRBD1 (5 bases). Germline CDR1 and CDR2: LGHNA and YSLEER. V lost 3 bases, J lost 4 bases, and 10 bases lay in between. This CDR3 spans 14 amino acids. The CDR3 here is CASSQEKGKNIQYF. The CDR3 DNA reads as TGCGCCAGCAGCCAGGAAAAGGGGAAAAACATTCAGTACTTC.

V and J are TRBV18 and TRBJ1-5; 9 nucleotides align to TRBD1. With 3 bases clipped from V and 3 bases from J, the junction kept 6 bases outside the gene matches. The CDR3 is 16 residues long. Germline values: CDR1 KGHSH, CDR2 LQKENI. The CDR3 nucleotides are TGTGCCAGCTCACCTAATGGACAGGGGATCAATCAGCCCCAGCATTTT. Its protein product is CASSPNGQGINQPQHF.

This chain connects TRBV11-2 to TRBJ1-1; 12 bases agree with TRBD1. Germline V gene data show CDR1 as SGHAT and CDR2 as FQNNGV. This CDR3 comprises 14 residues. The J segment lost 11 bases and the V segment lost 2 bases, leaving 6 bases of the junction unmatched. CDR3 protein: CASSLRDRGLGAFF. For the CDR3, the DNA is TGTGCCAGCAGCTTACGGGACAGGGGGCTTGGGGCTTTCTTT.

The chain employs TRBV4-2 and TRBJ2-3, with 9 bases matching TRBD2. The CDR3 runs 15 residues. The junction had 4 bases not matched to a gene; V was cut back by 4 bases and J by 2 bases. Germline CDR1 is LGHNA and CDR2 is YNFKEQ. The DNA for the CDR3 is TGTGCCAGCAGCCTTAGCGGGGGTAACACAGATACGCAGTATTTT. Translated, it gives CASSLSGGNTDTQYF.

The chain combines TRBV29-1 with TRBJ1-2, with D tentatively TRBD1 (5 bases). This CDR3 has 11 amino acids. V was pared by 7 bases and J by 6 bases, with 12 bases between. Germline CDR1 and CDR2: SQVTM and ANQGSEA. The CDR3 DNA sequence: TGCAGCGCTGGGGCTAAGCATGGCTACACCTTC. This encodes CSAGAKHGYTF.

This chain joins TRBV4-3 and TRBJ2-2, with a tentative D call TRBD1 (6 bases). CDR1 and CDR2 (germline): LGHNA, YSLEER. The CDR3 spans 16 residues. Between the trimmed V and J ends, which lost 1 base and 4 bases, there was a span of 13 bases. CDR3 sequence reads: CASSQAGTMGTGELFF. CDR3 in DNA: TGCGCCAGCAGCCAAGCAGGGACAATGGGCACCGGGGAGCTGTTTTTT.

The chain couples TRBV11-2 to TRBJ1-5; tentative D call: TRBD1 (6 bases). The CDR3 contains 15 residues. Trimming removed 5 bases at V and 4 bases at J, with 15 bases between. CDR1 is SGHAT and CDR2 is FQNNGV in the germline V gene. CDR3 sequence reads: CASSASTGLNQPQHF. The CDR3 DNA sequence: TGTGCCAGCAGCGCAAGTACAGGGTTGAATCAGCCCCAGCATTTT.

The rearrangement uses TRBV6-5 and TRBJ2-7; a weak D match, TRBD2 (6 bases). The germline V gene has CDR1 MNHEY and CDR2 SVGAGI. Trimming shortened V by 6 bases and J by 2 bases, and 17 bases separated the two germline ends. This CDR3 has 15 amino acids. CDR3 sequence reads: CASRTGGAGAYEQYF. The CDR3 DNA reads TGTGCCAGCAGGACCGGGGGAGCGGGTGCCTACGAGCAGTACTTC.

The chain joins TRBV18 to TRBJ2-7, with D possibly matching TRBD2 (5 bases). The germline V and J ends were trimmed by 6 bases and 0 bases, with 12 bases remaining between them. The germline V gene encodes CDR1 KGHSH and CDR2 LQKENI. This CDR3 spans 14 amino acids. In DNA, the CDR3 is TGTGCCAGCTCGCGGGCCAAGACCTCCTACGAGCAGTACTTC. It codes for CASSRAKTSYEQYF.

The genes are TRBV10-1 and TRBJ1-1; no reliable D call. Per the germline V gene, CDR1 is WNHNN and CDR2 is SYGVQD (reference sequence). V shed 8 bases and J shed 1 base, with 14 bases lying between them. CDR3 length: 14 residues. CDR3 sequence: CASRGSTQNTEAFF. In DNA form, the CDR3 reads TGCGCCAGCCGCGGCTCAACACAGAACACTGAAGCTTTCTTT.

This clone was seen a handful of times. The CDR3 bases are TGTGCCAGCAGTGGACAGGGGTTGAACGAAAAACTGTTTTTT. Amino acid sequence: CASSGQGLNEKLFF. The chain links TRBV28 to TRBJ1-4; 9 bases are a match to TRBD1. The CDR3 length is 14 residues. Germline V gives CDR1 MDHEN, CDR2 SYDVKM. The junction had 6 bases not matched to a gene; V was cut back by 5 bases and J by 8 bases.

The V call is TRBV6-5, the J call TRBJ2-3, with 8 nucleotides matching TRBD1. J lost 5 bases, V lost 0 bases, and 7 bases had no gene match. The V gene's germline CDR1 is MNHEY and CDR2 SVGAGI. This CDR3 spans 16 amino acids. The CDR3 is CASSYSSRGQGDTQYF. The CDR3 coding sequence is TGTGCCAGCAGTTACTCGTCCAGGGGGCAGGGAGATACGCAGTATTTT.

This clone was recorded a few times. This chain connects TRBV7-2 to TRBJ1-6, with TRBD1 as a possible D gene (5 bases). The CDR3 covers 16 residues. Trimming took off 1 base at V and 7 bases at J, with 14 bases between the two ends. The germline CDR1 and CDR2 sequences are SGHTA and FQGNSA. The CDR3 spells CASSLVSAGPNSPLHF. The CDR3 DNA reads as TGTGCCAGCAGCTTAGTCTCAGCAGGGCCAAATTCACCCCTCCACTTT.

This clone was counted between two and nine times. The chain's CDR3 is CASSLGRGYGYTF. Here the CDR3 DNA reads TGTGCCAGCAGTTTAGGTAGGGGTTATGGCTACACCTTC. V gene TRBV27 combines with J gene TRBJ1-2; maybe TRBD1 (5 bases). This CDR3 region has 13 residues. The germline gives CDR1 MNHEY, CDR2 SMNVEV (reference sequence). The V end lost 2 bases, the J end lost 5 bases, and 9 bases lay between the germline ends.

The chain couples TRBV5-1 to TRBJ2-7, with D tentatively TRBD1 (6 bases). The germline CDR1 and CDR2 sequences are SGHRS and YFSETQ. The CDR3 is made up of 13 amino acids. Deletions cut 4 bases from V and 6 bases from J, with 14 bases between. In nucleotides, the CDR3 is TGCGCCAGCAGCCTAAACAGGGTAAGCGAGCAGTACTTC. This encodes CASSLNRVSEQYF. The whole variable domain, remainder taken from reference TRBV5-1 and TRBJ2-7, is KAGVTQTPRYLIKTRGQQVTLSCSPISGHRSVSWYQQTPGQGLQFLFEYFSETQRNKGNFPGRFSGRQFSNSRSEMNVSTLELGDSALYLCASSLNRVSEQYFGPGTRLTVT.